Below, 30 T cell receptor beta chains from the same sample are listed, as sequenced in a study of Ad26.COV2.S vaccination and SARS-CoV-2 variants. Treatment described: roughly 18 received Ad26.COV2.S at low or high dose, single or two shots; five or six received placebo; per-sample allocation not given. The samples date from day 63 after the first vaccine or placebo injection. Sequencing used immunoSEQ multiplex PCR; TCRdb keeps in-frame clones, though not all of them. The sample shows approximately 350,000 clones, around four fifths of them seen only once. The sequenced sample was peripheral blood, obtained in a trial of Ad26.COV2.S vaccine versus placebo. The origin of the receptors is a person aged 18-60 years who received the Ad26.COV2.S COVID-19 vaccine or a placebo.

The V and J genes are TRBV4-2 and TRBJ2-3, with 12 bases matching TRBD2. V lost 8 bases to trimming and J lost 5 bases; unmatched junction nucleotides: 2. CDR1 is LGHNA, CDR2 YNFKEQ, per germline. The CDR3 extends over 13 amino acids. CDR3 residues: CASSSGRVDTQYF. The CDR3 DNA is TGTGCCAGCTCTAGCGGGAGGGTAGATACGCAGTATTTT.

This chain joins TRBV9 and TRBJ2-1; D gene ambiguous. Germline V gene sequence: CDR1 SGDLS, CDR2 YYNGEE. This CDR3 region has 13 residues. The V and J ends lost 0 bases and 9 bases respectively, with 10 bases between them. The CDR3 reads CASSVVSGAEQFF. The CDR3 region has the DNA TGTGCCAGCAGCGTAGTTTCCGGAGCTGAGCAGTTCTTC.

The J gene is TRBJ1-5, the V gene TRBV21-1; the table calls TRBD1, which could not be checked here. TRBV21-1 is a pseudogene locus. The CDR3 has 16 amino acids. This CDR3 is CASSKRGQGGFVPQHF. The CDR3, as DNA: TGTGCCAGCAGCAAACGGGGACAGGGAGGGTTCGTGCCCCAGCATTTT.

This clone showed up just a few times. V is TRBV4-1 and J is TRBJ1-2, with 8 bases identical to TRBD1. The ends lost 1 base at V and 0 bases at J; junction bases unmatched: 4. The CDR3 contains 16 residues. CDR1 and CDR2 from the germline V gene are MGHRA and YSYEKL. The CDR3 nucleotides read TGCGCCAGCAGCCAAGCAGGGACAGGCTCTAACTATGGCTACACCTTC. Its protein is CASSQAGTGSNYGYTF.

The V call is TRBV19, the J call TRBJ2-1; 7 nucleotides match TRBD2. J lost 4 bases, V lost 7 bases, and 13 bases had no gene match. CDR1 and CDR2 (germline): LNHDA, SQIVND (reference sequence). The CDR3 is 16 residues long. The CDR3: CASTPRKRGKYNEQFF. Written as DNA, the CDR3 is TGTGCCAGTACCCCCAGGAAGCGGGGAAAATACAATGAGCAGTTCTTC.

V is TRBV6-5 and J is TRBJ2-7; D may correspond to TRBD1 or TRBD2 (6 bases each). This CDR3 contains 13 residues. V lost 8 bases, J lost 6 bases, and 17 bases lay in between. Germline CDR1 reads MNHEY; CDR2 reads SVGAGI. Written as DNA, the CDR3 is TGTGCCAGCCGAAAGGGGGGCGCCGGCGAGCAGTACTTC. Amino acids: CASRKGGAGEQYF.

This rearrangement joins TRBV4-2 to TRBJ2-7; 7 bases agree with TRBD2. Germline V gene sequence: CDR1 LGHNA, CDR2 YNFKEQ. The CDR3 extends over 17 amino acids. V lost 0 bases and J lost 2; bases outside the gene matches: 10. DNA for the CDR3: TGTGCCAGCAGCCAAGAGGAAATAGCGGGTGAAACCTACGAGCAGTACTTC. Residues: CASSQEEIAGETYEQYF.

This chain uses TRBV28 with TRBJ2-3, with a possible D match to TRBD2 (5 bases). CDR3 length equals 16 residues. The V end was cut by 6 bases, the J end by 14 bases, with 30 bases between. The V gene's germline CDR1 is MDHEN and CDR2 SYDVKM. This CDR3 is CASSISEPGPINPRYF. The CDR3 nucleotides are TGTGCCAGCAGCATTAGCGAGCCCGGACCAATCAACCCTAGGTATTTT.

In DNA form, the CDR3 reads TGTGCCACCAGTGATTCCGGGACAGGGGGCACTGAAGCTTTCTTT. It specifies CATSDSGTGGTEAFF. The rearrangement links TRBV24-1 to TRBJ1-1; 11 bases fit TRBD1. This CDR3 is built from 15 residues. Germline loops: CDR1 KGHDR, CDR2 SFDVKD. V lost 2 bases and J lost 4; bases outside the gene matches: 2.

This chain links TRBV3-1 (or the pseudogene TRBV3-2) with TRBJ2-3; possibly TRBD2 for D (7 bases). Germline loops: CDR1 LGHDT, CDR2 YNNKEL (reference sequence). The CDR3 has 14 residues. Trimming pared 0 bases from V and 4 bases from J, leaving 8 bases between. The CDR3 loop reads CASSQDGGPDTQYF. CDR3 bases: TGTGCCAGCAGCCAAGACGGGGGGCCAGATACGCAGTATTTT.

The chain couples TRBV7-2 to TRBJ2-5; D perhaps matches TRBD2 (5 bases). Trimming cost V 1 base and J 8 bases, with 11 bases left between them. The length of the CDR3 is 13 residues. The V gene's germline CDR1 is SGHTA and CDR2 FQGNSA. CDR3 protein: CASSLGPGFTQYF. The CDR3 DNA sequence: TGTGCCAGCAGCTTAGGTCCGGGGTTCACCCAGTACTTC.

This clone was seen only a few times. The chain uses TRBV6-5 and TRBJ1-2; D might be TRBD1 (5 bases). Per germline, CDR1 MNHEY and CDR2 SVGAGI. CDR3 length: 14 residues. V was shortened by 2 bases and J by 8 bases, with 15 bases between the two germline ends. CDR3: CASSYDSPRRGYTF. CDR3 DNA sequence: TGTGCCAGCAGTTACGACAGCCCCCGCCGGGGCTACACCTTC.

This clone was recorded only once. The CDR3 region has the DNA TGTGCCAGTAGGGCGCTTATCAACACCGGGGAGCTGTTTTTT. Translating gives CASRALINTGELFF. This chain connects TRBV19 to TRBJ2-2; D not resolved. The CDR3 runs to 14 residues. V dropped 6 bases and J dropped 2 bases, with 10 bases sitting between them. Germline loops: CDR1 LNHDA, CDR2 SQIVND (reference sequence).

The chain recombines TRBV24-1 with TRBJ1-1; D uncertain. Germline CDR1 is KGHDR and CDR2 is SFDVKD. V shed 12 bases and J shed 1 base, with 17 bases lying between them. The CDR3 is 14 amino acids. The CDR3 nucleotides are TGTGCCCTCCTGGCCTACTCTGGGAACACTGAAGCTTTCTTT. Protein sequence: CALLAYSGNTEAFF.

The chain carries TRBV5-1 and TRBJ1-6, with 8 bases aligning to TRBD1. This CDR3 has 15 residues. Germline-derived CDR1 and CDR2 are SGHRS and YFSETQ. Trimming removed 4 bases from V and 5 bases from J; junction bases left unmatched: 5. Written as DNA, the CDR3 is TGCGCCAGCAGCCCGGGACAGGCCGATAATTCACCCCTCCACTTT. Translated, it gives CASSPGQADNSPLHF.

Remarks on this clone: This sample includes further DNA sequences coding for the same CDR3. The chain combines TRBV4-2 with TRBJ2-3, with a weak D call TRBD2 (6 bases). V lost 1 base, J lost 1 base, and 6 bases lay in between. CDR3 length equals 14 residues. The germline CDR1 and CDR2 sequences are LGHNA and YNFKEQ. This CDR3 reads CASSQAGGTDTQYF. The CDR3 DNA reads TGTGCCAGCAGCCAAGCGGGAGGCACAGATACGCAGTATTTT.

V gene TRBV3-1 (or the pseudogene TRBV3-2) combines with J gene TRBJ2-1; no clear D. Looked up from germline, CDR1 is LGHDT and CDR2 is YNNKEL (reference sequence). Trimming took off 5 bases at V and 4 bases at J, with 15 bases between the two ends. There are 15 residues in the CDR3. The CDR3 nucleotides read TGTGCCAGCAGCGGGCTGGACCCCCCTTACAATGAGCAGTTCTTC. It translates to CASSGLDPPYNEQFF.

J is TRBJ2-5 and V is TRBV5-4; the match to TRBD2 covers 10 bases. The ends lost 0 bases at V and 5 bases at J; junction bases unmatched: 10. The CDR3 sequence is 17 residues long. Per germline, CDR1 SGHNT and CDR2 YYREEE (reference sequence). Here the CDR3 DNA reads TGTGCCAGCAGCTTGGTTTTGCTAGCGGGAGTTCTGGAGACCCAGTACTTC. As protein: CASSLVLLAGVLETQYF.

In this sample, this clone turned up once. The gene calls are TRBV5-5 and TRBJ2-7; D may be TRBD1 (6 bases). Deletions cut 6 bases from V and 0 bases from J, with 13 bases between. The CDR3 is 14 amino acids. CDR1 and CDR2 from the germline V gene are SGHKS and YYEKEE (reference sequence). The CDR3 region has the DNA TGTGCCAGCATAAAGGGACACTACTCCTACGAGCAGTACTTC. Encoded protein: CASIKGHYSYEQYF.

The CDR3 bases are TGTGCCAGCACCGGACCGTCCCTGAACACTGAAGCTTTCTTT. Its translation: CASTGPSLNTEAFF. The gene calls are TRBV7-2 and TRBJ1-1; D is unclear. V dropped 7 bases and J dropped 0 bases, with 12 bases sitting between them. CDR3 length: 14 amino acids. The germline CDR1 and CDR2 sequences are SGHTA and FQGNSA.

This chain joins TRBV6-2 or TRBV6-3 and TRBJ1-4; 7 nucleotides line up with TRBD1. Germline CDR1 reads MNHEY; CDR2 reads SVGEGT. Germline trimming cut 6 bases from V and 8 bases from J; bases unmatched to any gene: 12. This CDR3 is 15 amino acids long. DNA of the CDR3: TGTGCCAGCAGCCGACCTGGACAGGTCGGAGAAAAACTGTTTTTT. Translated: CASSRPGQVGEKLFF.

This clone has only a few counts. The chain uses TRBV18 and TRBJ1-3, with TRBD1 matching over 7 bases. The CDR3 has 15 residues. Per the germline V gene, CDR1 is KGHSH and CDR2 is LQKENI. With 5 bases clipped from V and 0 bases from J, the junction kept 4 bases outside the gene matches. The CDR3 loop is CASSTGANSGNTIYF. The CDR3 DNA is TGTGCCAGCTCAACAGGGGCGAACTCTGGAAACACCATATATTTT.

This clone was detected only once. This chain joins TRBV7-2 and TRBJ1-6, with D perhaps TRBD1 (5 bases). This CDR3 has 15 residues. Between the trimmed V and J ends, which lost 6 bases and 7 bases, there was a span of 16 bases. CDR1 is SGHTA and CDR2 is FQGNSA in the germline V gene. CDR3 loop: CASSSGRSGNSPLHF. The CDR3 DNA follows: TGTGCCAGCAGTTCCGGACGATCAGGGAATTCACCCCTCCACTTT.

The chain carries TRBV5-1 and TRBJ2-3; 11 nucleotides match TRBD2. V lost 0 bases and J lost 2; bases outside the gene matches: 2. The CDR3 length is 16 residues. Germline values: CDR1 SGHRS, CDR2 YFSETQ. This CDR3 reads CASSLELAGDTDTQYF. The CDR3 DNA reads as TGCGCCAGCAGCTTGGAACTAGCGGGGGACACAGATACGCAGTATTTT.

This clone was recorded only once. The chain employs TRBV6-5 and TRBJ1-1; maybe TRBD1 (6 bases). This CDR3 has 14 amino acids. Germline V lookup: CDR1 MNHEY, CDR2 SVGAGI. Trimming took off 6 bases at V and 4 bases at J, with 15 bases between the two ends. CDR3 DNA: TGTGCCAGCAGAATAGGGGGGAGGACCACTGAAGCTTTCTTT. It yields the protein CASRIGGRTTEAFF.

The chain has TRBV3-1 (or the pseudogene TRBV3-2) and TRBJ1-2, with D perhaps matching TRBD1 (5 bases). This CDR3 contains 15 residues. The V end was cut by 5 bases, the J end by 6 bases, with 19 bases between. Germline lookup yields CDR1 LGHDT and CDR2 YNNKEL (reference sequence). Here the CDR3 reads CASSSSGQGTNGYTF. The CDR3 DNA is TGTGCCAGCAGCAGTTCCGGGCAGGGTACTAATGGCTACACCTTC.

V and J are TRBV18 and TRBJ2-6; D is ambiguous. CDR1 and CDR2 from the germline V gene are KGHSH and LQKENI. The CDR3 spans 17 residues. V lost 0 bases and J 2 bases, leaving 11 bases between the germline ends. The CDR3 loop reads CASSPPPPRAGANVLTF. The CDR3 DNA sequence: TGTGCCAGCTCACCACCCCCGCCAAGAGCTGGGGCCAACGTCCTGACTTTC.

This clone has more than one count but fewer than ten. V and J are TRBV7-9 and TRBJ1-4; 8 bases align to TRBD1. V dropped 1 base and J dropped 8; count of bases not matched to a gene: 6. Germline V gene data show CDR1 as SEHNR and CDR2 as FQNEAQ (reference sequence). This CDR3 contains 15 residues. The CDR3 nucleotides read TGTGCCAGCAGCTTAGGAGGACAGGGAAGCGAAAAACTGTTTTTT. Protein: CASSLGGQGSEKLFF.

Here the CDR3 DNA reads TGTGCCAGCAGCGCCTCCGGGACGTTACCGGGGAATGAGCAGTTCTTC. The encoded protein is CASSASGTLPGNEQFF. The chain recombines TRBV11-3 with TRBJ2-1; D assignment may be TRBD1 or TRBD2 (5 bases each). CDR1 is SGHNT, CDR2 YENEEA, per germline. V dropped 5 bases and J dropped 7 bases, with 21 bases sitting between them. The CDR3 consists of 16 residues. The variable domain in full, completed from reference TRBV11-3 and TRBJ2-1, reads EAGVVQSPRYKIIEKKQPVAFWCNPISGHNTLYWYLQNLGQGPELLIRYENEEAVDDSQLPKDRFSAERLKGVDSTLKIQPAELGDSAVYLCASSASGTLPGNEQFFGPGTRLTVL.

The rearrangement uses TRBV11-2 and TRBJ2-7; 8 positions match TRBD2. Trimming cost V 5 bases and J 7 bases; bases outside gene matches: 13. The CDR3 loop spans 15 amino acids. CDR1 is SGHAT, CDR2 FQNNGV, per germline. The CDR3 sequence: CASSHQVGRAREQYF. CDR3 nucleotides: TGTGCCAGCAGCCACCAGGTCGGGAGGGCGAGAGAGCAGTACTTC. Full variable domain (outside the CDR3, taken from reference TRBV11-2 and TRBJ2-7): EAGVAQSPRYKIIEKRQSVAFWCNPISGHATLYWYQQILGQGPKLLIQFQNNGVVDDSQLPKDRFSAERLKGVDSTLKIQPAKLEDSAVYLCASSHQVGRAREQYFGPGTRLTVT.